The rows below give T cell receptor beta chains drawn from one sample of a study of OX40 agonist ivuxolimab in advanced cancers. Sequencing used immunoSEQ multiplex PCR; TCRdb keeps in-frame clones, though not all of them. The sample lists tens of thousands of clones, about 88% occurring once. Sample: CD4+ or CD8+ T cells sorted from blood, taken in a trial of the OX40 agonist ivuxolimab. These receptors came from an adult with an advanced solid tumor such as melanoma, head and neck, liver or kidney cancer. The CDR3 runs from the conserved cysteine through the conserved F or W. The D gene is left open where the match is weak. Only part of the rows carry a size: once, few, many, or a class if the clone is expanded.

abundance	d_gene	j_gene	v_gene	CDR3nt	CDR3aa
NA	NA	TRBJ2-1	TRBV2	TGTGCCAGCAGTGATCTAGTTTACAATGAGCAGTTCTTC	CASSDLVYNEQFF
NA	NA	TRBJ2-2	TRBV5-1	TGCGCCAGCAGAGTTAGGCAGGGATACACCGGGGAGCTGTTTTTT	CASRVRQGYTGELFF
NA	NA	TRBJ2-2	TRBV2	TGTGCCAGTCGATATAACACCATGAGGACCGGGGAGCTGTTTTTT	CASRYNTMRTGELFF
NA	NA	TRBJ2-5	TRBV19	TGTGCCAGTAGTACCGGGACAAAAGAGACCCAGTACTTC	CASSTGTKETQYF
NA	TRBD2	TRBJ2-2	TRBV7-3	TGTGCCAGCAGCGCCGGACTAGCGGGAGGGTATACCGGGGAGCTGTTTTTT	CASSAGLAGGYTGELFF
NA	TRBD2	TRBJ2-5	TRBV19	TGTGCCAGTAGTCCCGACCCTAGCGGAGGGACGCAGTACTTC	CASSPDPSGGTQYF
NA	TRBD2	TRBJ2-3	TRBV4-1	TGCGCCAGCAGCCGAAACTTTCGGGAGCGGGGAAGACCAGATACGCAGTATTTT	CASSRNFRERGRPDTQYF
NA	TRBD2	TRBJ2-1	TRBV10-3	TGTGCCATCAGTGGGGGGGGACTTGGACTAGCGGGAGCATCCGGGTACAATGAGCAGTTCTTC	CAISGGGLGLAGASGYNEQFF
few	NA	TRBJ2-5	TRBV7-6	TGTGCCAGCAGCCTCGGTCTATCTCCGGCGGAGACCCAGTACTTC	CASSLGLSPAETQYF
few	TRBD2	TRBJ2-7	TRBV7-9	TGTGCCAGCAGCCGGGCGAGCGGGATAAGGTCCTACGAGCAGTACTTC	CASSRASGIRSYEQYF
NA	NA	TRBJ2-7	TRBV7-2	TGTGCCAGCAGCTTAATCCCACAGGGCTCCTACGAGCAGTACTTC	CASSLIPQGSYEQYF
NA	NA	TRBJ2-3	TRBV28	TGTGCCAGCAGTTTCGAGGGTCGCACAGATACGCAGTATTTT	CASSFEGRTDTQYF
NA	NA	TRBJ2-5	TRBV5-4	TGTGCCAGCAGCTTAGAAATCGGGGAGACCCAGTACTTC	CASSLEIGETQYF
NA	TRBD1	TRBJ2-7	TRBV7-6	TGTGCCAGCAGCTTAGAAGGCAGGGGGCCGAACGAGCAGTACTTC	CASSLEGRGPNEQYF
NA	NA	TRBJ2-1	TRBV15	TGTGCCACCAGCAGAGTGAATAGCCCTAGGCATGAGCAGTTCTTC	CATSRVNSPRHEQFF
once	NA	TRBJ1-5	TRBV4-1	TGCGCCAGCAGCCCACTGGACATGGGATTTAGCGGCAATCAGCCCCAGCATTTT	CASSPLDMGFSGNQPQHF
NA	NA	TRBJ1-5	TRBV18	TGTGCCAGCTCACCAGGGGTTTTCAGCAATCAGCCCCAGCATTTT	CASSPGVFSNQPQHF
NA	NA	TRBJ1-1	TRBV19	TGTGCCAGTAGTAGTGTGTCGTTGGGGCAAGACACTGAAGCTTTCTTT	CASSSVSLGQDTEAFF
NA	NA	TRBJ2-7	TRBV4-1	TGCGCCAGCAGCCAAGTTACAGGACTCTCCTACGAGCAGTACTTC	CASSQVTGLSYEQYF
NA	NA	TRBJ2-3	TRBV7-3	TGTGCCAGCAGCTCGGGTAGAGGGGGAGTCGGCACAGATACGCAGTATTTT	CASSSGRGGVGTDTQYF